These T cell receptor beta chains were read from a single sample in a study of identifying expanded T cells in peripheral blood. The protocol was immunoSEQ multiplex PCR, while the TCRdb copy is restricted to in-frame clones and leaves out a portion. Of about 85,000 clones listed, 88% were seen once; the top ten hold 19%. Sequencing was carried out using blood. The receptors shown here come from a person aged 18-69 years in good health. Each CDR3 is given with its conserved first and last residue. Fields, in order: V gene, clone size, J gene, D gene, CDR3 protein, CDR3 DNA. D genes are given only for firm matches. Clone size is given for some rows only: seen once, a few or many times, or a class if the clone is expanded.

V gene: TRBV4-1
clone size: NA
J gene: TRBJ2-5
D gene: TRBD2
CDR3 protein: CASSLQTSGGLETQYF
CDR3 DNA: TGCGCCAGCAGTCTTCAGACTAGCGGGGGTTTAGAGACCCAGTACTTC

V gene: TRBV2
clone size: NA
J gene: TRBJ1-2
D gene: NA
CDR3 protein: CASNLHRDAGYTF
CDR3 DNA: TGTGCCAGCAACCTACATAGGGACGCTGGCTACACCTTC

V gene: TRBV7-9
clone size: once
J gene: TRBJ2-1
D gene: NA
CDR3 protein: CASSLGRGSEQFF
CDR3 DNA: TGTGCCAGCAGCCTTGGACGGGGAAGTGAGCAGTTCTTC

V gene: TRBV30
clone size: NA
J gene: TRBJ1-5
D gene: NA
CDR3 protein: CAWSDGINQPQHF
CDR3 DNA: TGCGCCTGGAGTGACGGGATAAATCAGCCCCAGCATTTT

V gene: TRBV4-2
clone size: NA
J gene: TRBJ2-7
D gene: TRBD1
CDR3 protein: CASSPGQGAGEQYF
CDR3 DNA: TGTGCCAGCAGCCCGGGACAGGGGGCGGGCGAGCAGTACTTC

V gene: TRBV19
clone size: NA
J gene: TRBJ1-4
D gene: NA
CDR3 protein: CASIGTQGEKLFF
CDR3 DNA: TGTGCCAGTATAGGCACCCAGGGGGAAAAACTGTTTTTT

V gene: TRBV5-1
clone size: NA
J gene: TRBJ2-3
D gene: NA
CDR3 protein: CASSPDLRDTQYF
CDR3 DNA: TGCGCCAGCAGCCCGGACCTCCGGGATACGCAGTATTTT

V gene: TRBV19
clone size: NA
J gene: TRBJ2-1
D gene: NA
CDR3 protein: CAIDLRDGVYNEQFF
CDR3 DNA: TGTGCCATTGACCTACGGGACGGAGTGTACAATGAGCAGTTCTTC

V gene: TRBV9
clone size: NA
J gene: TRBJ1-5
D gene: NA
CDR3 protein: CASSVKGSNQPQHF
CDR3 DNA: TGTGCCAGCAGCGTAAAGGGTTCAAATCAGCCCCAGCATTTT

V gene: TRBV6-5
clone size: NA
J gene: TRBJ2-5
D gene: NA
CDR3 protein: CASSYGQNQETQYF
CDR3 DNA: TGTGCCAGCAGTTACGGACAGAACCAAGAGACCCAGTACTTC

V gene: TRBV28
clone size: NA
J gene: TRBJ2-7
D gene: TRBD1
CDR3 protein: CASYSPGQNYEQYF
CDR3 DNA: TGTGCCAGCTATTCACCGGGACAGAACTACGAGCAGTACTTC

V gene: TRBV19
clone size: NA
J gene: TRBJ1-5
D gene: TRBD1
CDR3 protein: CASSHTGAGQPQHF
CDR3 DNA: TGTGCCAGTAGCCACACAGGGGCGGGACAGCCCCAGCATTTT

V gene: TRBV7-2
clone size: NA
J gene: TRBJ1-6
D gene: NA
CDR3 protein: CASSLALAWGSNSPLHF
CDR3 DNA: TGTGCCAGCAGCTTAGCGCTTGCTTGGGGGAGTAATTCACCCCTCCACTTT

V gene: TRBV7-8
clone size: NA
J gene: TRBJ1-3
D gene: NA
CDR3 protein: CASSFMDSGNTIYF
CDR3 DNA: TGTGCCAGCAGCTTCATGGATTCTGGAAACACCATATATTTT

V gene: TRBV7-8
clone size: few
J gene: TRBJ1-5
D gene: NA
CDR3 protein: CASSLELGQPQHF
CDR3 DNA: TGTGCCAGCAGCTTAGAGCTGGGGCAGCCCCAGCATTTT

V gene: TRBV6-5
clone size: NA
J gene: TRBJ2-5
D gene: TRBD2
CDR3 protein: CASSYTRTSGTQYF
CDR3 DNA: TGTGCCAGCAGTTACACCCGGACTAGCGGGACCCAGTACTTC

V gene: TRBV18
clone size: NA
J gene: TRBJ2-1
D gene: NA
CDR3 protein: CASSPLPDNEQFF
CDR3 DNA: TGTGCCAGCTCACCACTACCGGACAATGAGCAGTTCTTC

V gene: TRBV20-1
clone size: NA
J gene: TRBJ1-2
D gene: NA
CDR3 protein: CRAGASHGYTF
CDR3 DNA: TGCAGGGCGGGGGCGAGTCATGGCTACACCTTC

V gene: TRBV14
clone size: NA
J gene: TRBJ2-1
D gene: NA
CDR3 protein: CASSHWREAYNEQFF
CDR3 DNA: TGTGCCAGCAGCCACTGGCGGGAAGCCTACAATGAGCAGTTCTTC

V gene: TRBV10-1
clone size: NA
J gene: TRBJ2-2
D gene: TRBD2
CDR3 protein: CASSDPAGGFGGELFF
CDR3 DNA: TGCGCCAGCAGTGATCCGGCGGGGGGGTTCGGCGGGGAGCTGTTTTTT

V gene: TRBV4-3
clone size: NA
J gene: TRBJ1-2
D gene: TRBD1
CDR3 protein: CASSQLTGPRGYTF
CDR3 DNA: TGCGCCAGCAGCCAGCTGACAGGGCCTCGCGGCTACACCTTC

V gene: TRBV2
clone size: NA
J gene: TRBJ2-1
D gene: NA
CDR3 protein: CASTSEAHRGNEQFF
CDR3 DNA: TGTGCCAGCACTAGCGAGGCTCATCGGGGAAATGAGCAGTTCTTC

V gene: TRBV7-2
clone size: NA
J gene: TRBJ2-7
D gene: NA
CDR3 protein: CASSLGTELSYEQYF
CDR3 DNA: TGTGCCAGCAGCTTAGGGACAGAACTCTCCTACGAGCAGTACTTC

V gene: TRBV4-3
clone size: NA
J gene: TRBJ2-1
D gene: TRBD2
CDR3 protein: CASSQEAYTGGADEQFF
CDR3 DNA: TGCGCCAGCAGCCAAGAGGCGTACACCGGGGGGGCTGATGAGCAGTTCTTC